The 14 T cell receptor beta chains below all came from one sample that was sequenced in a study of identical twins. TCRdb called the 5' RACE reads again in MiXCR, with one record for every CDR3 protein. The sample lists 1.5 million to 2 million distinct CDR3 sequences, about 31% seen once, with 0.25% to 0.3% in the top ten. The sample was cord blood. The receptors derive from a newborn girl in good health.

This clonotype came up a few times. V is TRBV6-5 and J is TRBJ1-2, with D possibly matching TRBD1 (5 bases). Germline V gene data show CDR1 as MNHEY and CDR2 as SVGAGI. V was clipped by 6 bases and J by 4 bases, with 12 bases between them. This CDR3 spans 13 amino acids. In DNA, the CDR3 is TGTGCCAGCAGCACAGGACCTTTCTATGGCTACACCTTC. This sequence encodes CASSTGPFYGYTF.

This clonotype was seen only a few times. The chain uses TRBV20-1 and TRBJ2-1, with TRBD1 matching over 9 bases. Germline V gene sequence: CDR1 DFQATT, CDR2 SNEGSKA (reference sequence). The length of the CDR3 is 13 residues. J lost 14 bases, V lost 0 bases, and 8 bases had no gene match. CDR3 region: CSARDRGTGYEFF. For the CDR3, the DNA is TGCAGTGCTAGAGATCGGGGGACAGGGTATGAGTTCTTC.

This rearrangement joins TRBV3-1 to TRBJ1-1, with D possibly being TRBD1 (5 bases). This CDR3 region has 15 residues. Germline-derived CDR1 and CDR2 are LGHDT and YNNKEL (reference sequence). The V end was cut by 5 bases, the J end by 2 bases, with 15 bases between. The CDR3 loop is CASSVRDFINTEAFF. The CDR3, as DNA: TGTGCCAGCAGCGTTCGGGACTTCATTAACACTGAAGCTTTCTTT.

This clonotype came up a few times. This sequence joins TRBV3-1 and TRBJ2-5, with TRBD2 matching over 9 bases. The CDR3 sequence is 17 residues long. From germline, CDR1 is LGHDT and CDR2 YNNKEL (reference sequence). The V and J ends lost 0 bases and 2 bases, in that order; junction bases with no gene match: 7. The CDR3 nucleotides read TGTGCCAGCAGCCAAGATCCCCTAGCGGGGACTCAAGAGACCCAGTACTTC. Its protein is CASSQDPLAGTQETQYF.

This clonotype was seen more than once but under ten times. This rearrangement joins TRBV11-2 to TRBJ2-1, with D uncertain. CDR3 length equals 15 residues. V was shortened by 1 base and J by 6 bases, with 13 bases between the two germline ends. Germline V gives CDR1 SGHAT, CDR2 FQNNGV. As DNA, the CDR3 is TGTGCCAGCAGCTTAGGCCCTGCACAGACCAATGAGCAGTTCTTC. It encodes CASSLGPAQTNEQFF.

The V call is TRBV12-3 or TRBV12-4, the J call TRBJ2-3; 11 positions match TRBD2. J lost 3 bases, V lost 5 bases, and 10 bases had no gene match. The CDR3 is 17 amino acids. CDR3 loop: CASSGLTSGRRTDTQYF. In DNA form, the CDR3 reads TGTGCCAGCAGTGGGCTTACTAGCGGGAGACGAACAGATACGCAGTATTTT.

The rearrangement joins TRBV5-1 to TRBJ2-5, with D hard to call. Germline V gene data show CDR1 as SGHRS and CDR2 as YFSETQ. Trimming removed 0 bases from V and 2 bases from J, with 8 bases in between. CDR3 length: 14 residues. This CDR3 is CASSLEGPQETQYF. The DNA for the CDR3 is TGCGCCAGCAGCTTGGAAGGGCCACAAGAGACCCAGTACTTC.

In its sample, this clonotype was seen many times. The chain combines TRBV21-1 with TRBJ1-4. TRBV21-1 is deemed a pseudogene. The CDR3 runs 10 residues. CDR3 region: CASSKEKLFF. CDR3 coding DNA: TGTGCCAGCAGCAAGGAAAAACTGTTTTTT.

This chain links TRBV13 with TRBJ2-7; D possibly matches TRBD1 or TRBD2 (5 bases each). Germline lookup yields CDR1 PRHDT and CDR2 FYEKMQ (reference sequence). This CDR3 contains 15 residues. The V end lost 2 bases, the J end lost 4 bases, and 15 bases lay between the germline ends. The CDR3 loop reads CASSLLGRARYEQYF. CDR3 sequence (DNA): TGTGCCAGCAGCTTACTGGGACGAGCGAGGTACGAGCAGTACTTC.

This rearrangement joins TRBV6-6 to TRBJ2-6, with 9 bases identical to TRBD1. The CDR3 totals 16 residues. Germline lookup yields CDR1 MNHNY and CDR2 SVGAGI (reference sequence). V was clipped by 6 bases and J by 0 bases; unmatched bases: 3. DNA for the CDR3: TGTGCCAGCAGGCGGGACAGGGTCTCTGGGGCCAACGTCCTGACTTTC. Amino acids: CASRRDRVSGANVLTF.

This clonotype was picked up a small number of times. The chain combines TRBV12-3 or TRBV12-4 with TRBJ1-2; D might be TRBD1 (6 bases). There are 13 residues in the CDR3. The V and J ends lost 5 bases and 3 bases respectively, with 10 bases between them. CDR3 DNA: TGTGCCAGCAGTAAGGGGGTGTACTATGGCTACACCTTC. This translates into CASSKGVYYGYTF.

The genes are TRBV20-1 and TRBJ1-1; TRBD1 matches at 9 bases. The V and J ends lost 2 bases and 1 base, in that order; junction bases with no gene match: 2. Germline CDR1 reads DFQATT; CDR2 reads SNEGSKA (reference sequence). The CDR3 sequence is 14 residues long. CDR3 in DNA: TGCAGTGCTAGAAAGGGACAGGGGAACACTGAAGCTTTCTTT. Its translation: CSARKGQGNTEAFF.

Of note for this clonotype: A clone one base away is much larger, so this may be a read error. The CDR3 DNA reads TGCAGCGTTGTGGCGGGACCCTACGAGCAGTTCTTC. It translates to CSVVAGPYEQFF. The V call is TRBV29-1, the J call TRBJ2-1; D is possibly TRBD2 (6 bases). This CDR3 is built from 12 residues. V shed 4 bases and J shed 10 bases, with 14 bases lying between them. Germline lookup yields CDR1 SQVTM and CDR2 ANQGSEA.

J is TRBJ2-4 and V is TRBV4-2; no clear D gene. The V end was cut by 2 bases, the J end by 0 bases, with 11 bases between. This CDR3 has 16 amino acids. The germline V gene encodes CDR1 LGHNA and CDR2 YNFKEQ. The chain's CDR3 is CASSQLWQLAKNIQYF. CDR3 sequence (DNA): TGTGCCAGCAGCCAACTCTGGCAGCTAGCCAAAAACATTCAGTACTTC.